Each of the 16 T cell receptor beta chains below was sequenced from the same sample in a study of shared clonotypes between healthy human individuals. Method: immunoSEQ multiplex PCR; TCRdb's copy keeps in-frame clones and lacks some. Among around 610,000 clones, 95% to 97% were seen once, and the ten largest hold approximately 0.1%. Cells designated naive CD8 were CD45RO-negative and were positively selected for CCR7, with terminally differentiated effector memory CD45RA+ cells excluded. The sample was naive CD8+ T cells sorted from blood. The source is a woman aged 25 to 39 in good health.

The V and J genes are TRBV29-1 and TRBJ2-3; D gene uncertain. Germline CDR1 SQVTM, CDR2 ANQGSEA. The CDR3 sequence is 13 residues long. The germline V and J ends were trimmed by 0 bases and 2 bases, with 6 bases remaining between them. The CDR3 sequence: CSVEDLLTDTQYF. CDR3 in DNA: TGCAGCGTTGAAGATCTACTCACAGATACGCAGTATTTT.

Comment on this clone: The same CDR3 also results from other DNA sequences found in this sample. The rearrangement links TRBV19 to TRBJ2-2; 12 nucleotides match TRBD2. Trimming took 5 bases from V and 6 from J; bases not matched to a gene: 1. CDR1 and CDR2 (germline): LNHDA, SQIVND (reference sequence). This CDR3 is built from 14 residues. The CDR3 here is CASSLAGGPGELFF. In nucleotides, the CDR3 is TGTGCCAGTAGTCTAGCGGGAGGGCCCGGGGAGCTGTTTTTT. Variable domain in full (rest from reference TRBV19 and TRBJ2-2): DGGITQSPKYLFRKEGQNVTLSCEQNLNHDAMYWYRQDPGQGLRLIYYSQIVNDFQKGDIAEGYSVSREKKESFPLTVTSAQKNPTAFYLCASSLAGGPGELFFGEGSRLTVL.

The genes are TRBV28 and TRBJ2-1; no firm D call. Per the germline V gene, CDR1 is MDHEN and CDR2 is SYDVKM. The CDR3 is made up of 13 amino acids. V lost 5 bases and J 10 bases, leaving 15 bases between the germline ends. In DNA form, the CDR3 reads TGTGCCAGCAGTCCCGGGTACCGCCTCGAGCAGTTCTTC. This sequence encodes CASSPGYRLEQFF.

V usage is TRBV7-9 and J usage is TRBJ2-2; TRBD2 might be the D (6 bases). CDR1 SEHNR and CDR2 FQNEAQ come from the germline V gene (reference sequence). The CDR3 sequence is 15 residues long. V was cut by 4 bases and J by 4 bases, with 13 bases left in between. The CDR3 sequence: CASSSPGGITGELFF. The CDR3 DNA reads TGTGCCAGCAGCTCCCCTGGCGGGATCACCGGGGAGCTGTTTTTT.

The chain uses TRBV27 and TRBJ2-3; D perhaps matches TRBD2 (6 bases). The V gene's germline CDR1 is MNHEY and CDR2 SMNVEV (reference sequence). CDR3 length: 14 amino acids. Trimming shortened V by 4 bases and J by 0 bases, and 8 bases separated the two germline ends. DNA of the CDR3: TGTGCCAGCAGTTACGGGACTAGCACAGATACGCAGTATTTT. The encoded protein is CASSYGTSTDTQYF.

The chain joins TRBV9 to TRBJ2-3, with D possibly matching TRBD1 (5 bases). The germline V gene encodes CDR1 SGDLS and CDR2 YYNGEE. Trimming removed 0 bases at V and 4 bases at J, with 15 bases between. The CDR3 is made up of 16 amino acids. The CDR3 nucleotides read TGTGCCAGCAGCGTAGAGTGGGGCGGTCCCGCAGATACGCAGTATTTT. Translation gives CASSVEWGGPADTQYF.

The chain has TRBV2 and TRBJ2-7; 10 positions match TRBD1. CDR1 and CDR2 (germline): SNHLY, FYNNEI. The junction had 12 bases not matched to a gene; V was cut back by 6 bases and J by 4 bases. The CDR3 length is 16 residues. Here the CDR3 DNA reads TGTGCCAGCAGCGGAGAACCGGGACAGGGGAGATACGAGCAGTACTTC. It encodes CASSGEPGQGRYEQYF.

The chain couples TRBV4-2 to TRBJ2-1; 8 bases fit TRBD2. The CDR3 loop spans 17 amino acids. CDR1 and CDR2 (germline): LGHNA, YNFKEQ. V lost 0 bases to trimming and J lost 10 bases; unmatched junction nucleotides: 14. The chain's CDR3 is CASSQDMASGLGGEQFF. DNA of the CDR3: TGTGCCAGCAGCCAAGATATGGCTAGCGGGTTGGGAGGGGAGCAGTTCTTC.

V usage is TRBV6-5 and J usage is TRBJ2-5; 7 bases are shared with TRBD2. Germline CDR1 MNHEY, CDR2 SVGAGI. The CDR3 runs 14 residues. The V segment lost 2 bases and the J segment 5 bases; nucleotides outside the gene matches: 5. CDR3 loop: CASSYGGGLETQYF. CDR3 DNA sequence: TGTGCCAGCAGTTACGGGGGGGGTTTGGAGACCCAGTACTTC.

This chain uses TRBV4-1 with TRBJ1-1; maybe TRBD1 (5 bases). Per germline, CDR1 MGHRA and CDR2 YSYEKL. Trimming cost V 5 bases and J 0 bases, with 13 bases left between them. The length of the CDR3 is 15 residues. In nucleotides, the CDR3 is TGCGCCAGCAGCGCTCCGGGACGGATGAACACTGAAGCTTTCTTT. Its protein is CASSAPGRMNTEAFF.

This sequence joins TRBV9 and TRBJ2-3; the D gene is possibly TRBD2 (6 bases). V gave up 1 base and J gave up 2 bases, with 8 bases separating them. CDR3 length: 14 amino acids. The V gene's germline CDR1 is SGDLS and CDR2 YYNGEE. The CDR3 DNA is TGTGCCAGCAGCGTAAGGGACTTCACAGATACGCAGTATTTT. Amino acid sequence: CASSVRDFTDTQYF.

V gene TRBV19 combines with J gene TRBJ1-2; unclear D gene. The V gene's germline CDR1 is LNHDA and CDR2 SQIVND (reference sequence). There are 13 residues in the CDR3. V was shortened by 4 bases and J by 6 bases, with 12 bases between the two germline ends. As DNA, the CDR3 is TGTGCCAGTAGTACACTCCTAGCGGATGGCTACACCTTC. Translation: CASSTLLADGYTF.

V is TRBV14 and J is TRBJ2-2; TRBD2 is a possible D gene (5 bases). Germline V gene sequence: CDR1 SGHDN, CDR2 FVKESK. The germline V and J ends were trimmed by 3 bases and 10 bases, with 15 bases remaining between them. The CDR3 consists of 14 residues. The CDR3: CASSHGFLGAELFF. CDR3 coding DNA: TGTGCCAGCAGCCATGGGTTTTTGGGAGCGGAGCTGTTTTTT.

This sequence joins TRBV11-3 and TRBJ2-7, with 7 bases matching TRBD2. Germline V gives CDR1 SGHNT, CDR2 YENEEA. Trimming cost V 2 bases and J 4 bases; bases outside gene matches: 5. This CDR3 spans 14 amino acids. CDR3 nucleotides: TGTGCCAGCAGCTTAAGGCGGGAGCAATACGAGCAGTACTTC. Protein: CASSLRREQYEQYF.

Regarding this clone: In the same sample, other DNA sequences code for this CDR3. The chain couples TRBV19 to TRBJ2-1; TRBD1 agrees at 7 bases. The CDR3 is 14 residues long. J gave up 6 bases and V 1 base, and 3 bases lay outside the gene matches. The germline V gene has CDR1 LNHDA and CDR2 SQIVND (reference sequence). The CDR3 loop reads CASSIGAGGNEQFF. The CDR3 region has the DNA TGTGCCAGTAGTATAGGGGCAGGGGGCAATGAGCAGTTCTTC.

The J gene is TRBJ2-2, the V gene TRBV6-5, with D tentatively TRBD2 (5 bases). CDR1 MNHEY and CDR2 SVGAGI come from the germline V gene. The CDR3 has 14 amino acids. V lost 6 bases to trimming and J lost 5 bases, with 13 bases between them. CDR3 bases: TGTGCCAGCAGCGGACTCTCTCGTACCGGGGAGCTGTTTTTT. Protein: CASSGLSRTGELFF.